The 8 T cell receptor beta chains given below trace back to one sample, sequenced in a study of shared clonotypes between healthy human individuals. Naive-designated CD8 cells lacked CD45RO, were positively enriched for CCR7, and omitted terminally differentiated effector memory CD45RA+ cells. Measured with immunoSEQ multiplex PCR; TCRdb has only the in-frame clones, and not every one. The repertoire has about 2 million clones, about 95% of them found once; the top ten carry approximately 1.2%. Sequenced: naive CD8+ T cells sorted from blood. The receptors originated from a young man in good health.

DNA of the CDR3: TGTGCCAGCCGGGACTTGGGGAGTTACGAGCAGTACTTC. Protein product: CASRDLGSYEQYF. The genes are TRBV19 and TRBJ2-7; maybe TRBD2 (6 bases). The ends were cut back, 9 bases at V and 4 bases at J, with 16 bases in the middle. Germline CDR1 LNHDA, CDR2 SQIVND (reference sequence). The CDR3 covers 13 residues.

V and J are TRBV7-9 and TRBJ2-7; 10 positions agree with TRBD1. The germline CDR1 and CDR2 sequences are SEHNR and FQNEAQ (reference sequence). Trimming cost V 6 bases and J 6 bases; bases outside gene matches: 17. The CDR3 extends over 17 amino acids. The CDR3 region is CASRVGKAGTGESEQYF. Written as DNA, the CDR3 is TGTGCCAGCAGGGTGGGGAAGGCCGGGACAGGGGAATCCGAGCAGTACTTC.

The chain couples TRBV27 to TRBJ2-7; weak D call: TRBD2 (6 bases). The CDR3 runs 14 residues. Trimming stripped 6 bases from V and 1 base from J, with 13 bases between. CDR1 MNHEY and CDR2 SMNVEV come from the germline V gene (reference sequence). The CDR3: CASSPAGHSYEQYF. Here the CDR3 DNA reads TGTGCCAGCAGCCCGGCGGGGCATTCCTACGAGCAGTACTTC.

The chain links TRBV14 to TRBJ2-7; D is undetermined. The V gene lost 1 base and the J gene lost 3 bases, with 10 bases spanning the gap. Germline CDR1 is SGHDN and CDR2 is FVKESK. The CDR3 is made up of 14 amino acids. The CDR3 sequence is CASSQAGNLYEQYF. Here the CDR3 DNA reads TGTGCCAGCAGCCAAGCCGGAAACCTCTACGAGCAGTACTTC. The full variable domain, with the rest looked up from reference TRBV14 and TRBJ2-7, is EAGVTQFPSHSVIEKGQTVTLRCDPISGHDNLYWYRRVMGKEIKFLLHFVKESKQDESGMPNNRFLAERTGGTYSTLKVQPAELEDSGVYFCASSQAGNLYEQYFGPGTRLTVT.

The V call is TRBV7-9, the J call TRBJ2-2; D call uncertain. This CDR3 has 14 residues. Germline lookup yields CDR1 SEHNR and CDR2 FQNEAQ (reference sequence). V was cut by 4 bases and J by 4 bases, with 10 bases left in between. The CDR3 sequence is CASSYLIGTGELFF. The CDR3 region has the DNA TGTGCCAGCAGCTACCTAATTGGCACCGGGGAGCTGTTTTTT.

A single count supports this clone. The V and J genes are TRBV9 and TRBJ1-1; D unresolved. Deletions cut 3 bases from V and 2 bases from J, with 11 bases between. This CDR3 spans 14 amino acids. Germline-derived CDR1 and CDR2 are SGDLS and YYNGEE. The CDR3 reads CASSATDGNTEAFF. The CDR3 DNA follows: TGTGCCAGCAGCGCTACGGACGGAAACACTGAAGCTTTCTTT.

This chain links TRBV4-1 with TRBJ1-2, with D tentatively TRBD1 (5 bases). CDR1 MGHRA and CDR2 YSYEKL come from the germline V gene. The V gene lost 1 base and the J gene lost 4 bases, with 16 bases spanning the gap. This CDR3 region has 16 residues. The CDR3 protein is CASSQGFEGEAYGYTF. Here the CDR3 DNA reads TGCGCCAGCAGCCAAGGTTTTGAAGGGGAGGCCTATGGCTACACCTTC.

The V and J genes are TRBV5-1 and TRBJ2-7; D is unclear. V was shortened by 0 bases and J by 0 bases, with 7 bases between the two germline ends. Germline V gene sequence: CDR1 SGHRS, CDR2 YFSETQ. CDR3 length: 14 amino acids. DNA for the CDR3: TGCGCCAGCAGCTTGGATGACTTCTCCTACGAGCAGTACTTC. Translated, it gives CASSLDDFSYEQYF.